The source of this TCR beta chain is a study of T-cell memory formation after mild COVID-19 (dated by TCRdb to the early 2020s). Regarding the research as a whole: TCR sequence clusters from the two donors were found to be largely donor specific. Longitudinal TCRalpha and TCRbeta repertoire sequencing tracked T-cell clones expanding and contracting after mild COVID-19 in two donors. The cohort comprised two young, previously healthy adult volunteers, one female and one male. General study outcomes and caveats: Only a couple of mild cases were covered by the study, and larger cohorts that include severe cases with pre-infection samples were considered necessary. Balanced CD4/CD8 phenotypes were observed for clones contracting from day 15 to 85, whereas a bias towards CD4+ was observed for a second wave of clones expanding from day 15 to 37. Contracting CD4+ clones turned up mainly in the CM and EM memory subsets, whereas EMRA was where CD8+ clones were enriched. Some responding clones were found in pre-infection memory, which suggests that pre-existing cross-reactive memory T cells took part in the SARS-CoV-2 response. Whether the second-wave clones peaking on day 37 were SARS-CoV-2 specific was not confirmed.

Ficoll-Paque density gradient centrifugation was the method used to isolate PBMCs. Only a few counts were recorded for this clonotype. Which antigen it targets is not known. Base qualities are not recorded, but no much larger clone differs from it by a single base. From the germline V gene, CDR1 is KGHSH and CDR2 is LQKENI. Trimming removed 3 bases from V and 9 bases from J; the gene matches leave 4 bases unexplained. The CDR3 goes from the cysteine to the phenylalanine over 15 residues. Only the CDR3 portion is preserved as DNA: 45 bases, with reading frame beginning at the first base. The listed sequencing device is Illumina NovaSeq 6000. TCRalpha and TCRbeta cDNA libraries were built by 5'RACE with constant-segment primers, adding sample barcodes and unique molecular identifiers. RNA was extracted from every sample with Trizol reagent. Libraries were amplified in two PCR steps, with a second sample barcode and Illumina TruSeq adapters added in the second step. Libraries were sequenced on an Illumina NovaSeq with 2 x 150 bp paired-end reads. The authors processed their data as follows. The reads were demultiplexed and collapsed into UMI-guided consensus sequences using migec v1.2.7. With mixcr v2.1.11, UMI consensuses were aligned to TRA and TRB V and J templates and assembled into clonotypes. A clonotype was counted as expanded or contracted only when both edgeR and NoisET called the clonotype significant, with the noise models trained on biological replicates. edgeR calls used a false discovery rate-adjusted p below 0.01 and a log2 fold-change threshold of 1. As an exploratory analysis of dynamics, PCA with hierarchical clustering was applied to max-normalized trajectories of the 1000 most abundant clonotypes. The CD4 or CD8 phenotype of responding clones was assigned using the separately sequenced CD4+ and CD8+ repertoires. Starting from the raw public reads, TCRdb applied fastp trimming at Q25, assembled clones with MiXCR and retained in-frame beta chains. Every distinct CDR3 protein forms one entry, paired with its most common genes and DNA. TCRdb, rather than the study authors, made the V and J calls. The sample has approximately 290,000 distinct CDR3 sequences on record, less than 9.5% of them singletons. In total, the top ten clones hold less than 25% of the sample.

The source material was PBMCs or a T cell subset sorted from them (not recorded which). In this chain, TRBV18 is recombined with TRBJ2-1, with TRBD2 identical over 14 junction bases. This TCR was recovered from a man between 18 and 29 years old who had mild COVID-19 (a few samples of this study predate the infection). The sample titles of this study are shuffled in the database, so cell type and time point are left out; the donor was told from shared clones. The DNA is as follows: TGTGCCAGCTCACCCAGGACTAGCGGGGGGACTGAGCAGTTCTTC. This translates into CASSPRTSGGTEQFF.